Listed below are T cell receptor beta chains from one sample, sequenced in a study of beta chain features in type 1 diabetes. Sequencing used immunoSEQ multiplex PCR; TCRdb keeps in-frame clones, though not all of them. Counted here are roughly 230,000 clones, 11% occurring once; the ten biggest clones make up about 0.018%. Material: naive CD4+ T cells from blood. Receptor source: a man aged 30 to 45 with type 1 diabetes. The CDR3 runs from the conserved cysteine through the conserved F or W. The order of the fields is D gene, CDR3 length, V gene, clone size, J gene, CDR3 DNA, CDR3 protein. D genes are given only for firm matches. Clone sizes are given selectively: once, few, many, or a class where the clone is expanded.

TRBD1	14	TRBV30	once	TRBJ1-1	TGTGCCTGGAGCCATGGACAGGGTCACGCTGAAGCTTTCTTT	CAWSHGQGHAEAFF
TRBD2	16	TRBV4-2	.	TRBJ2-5	TGTGCCAGCAGCCGAGCCCTGTTGGCGGGGGGGGAGACCCAGTACTTC	CASSRALLAGGETQYF
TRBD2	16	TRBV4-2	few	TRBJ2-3	TGTGCCAGCAGCCAAGTACCGGGGGGTTCTCCAGATACGCAGTATTTT	CASSQVPGGSPDTQYF
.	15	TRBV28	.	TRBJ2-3	TGTGCCAGCAGTTTTAACGGGGGAAACACAGATACGCAGTATTTT	CASSFNGGNTDTQYF
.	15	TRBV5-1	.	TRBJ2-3	TGCGCCAGCAGCTTGGGCGTCAGGGGAACAGATACGCAGTATTTT	CASSLGVRGTDTQYF
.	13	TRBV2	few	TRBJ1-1	TGTGCCAGCAGTACTGACAAGAACACTGAAGCTTTCTTT	CASSTDKNTEAFF
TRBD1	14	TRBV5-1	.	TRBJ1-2	TGCGCCAGCAGCTTGGGAGGGGGCGCAGGGGGCTACACCTTC	CASSLGGGAGGYTF
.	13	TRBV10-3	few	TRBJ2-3	TGTGCCATCAGGGACAATCCGACAGATACGCAGTATTTT	CAIRDNPTDTQYF
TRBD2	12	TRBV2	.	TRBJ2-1	TGTGCCAGCAGTACCACTAGCGGCGAGCAGTTCTTC	CASSTTSGEQFF
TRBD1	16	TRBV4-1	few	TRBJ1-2	TGCGCCAGCAGCCAAGATCGGCAGGGGGCCCTCTATGGCTACACCTTC	CASSQDRQGALYGYTF
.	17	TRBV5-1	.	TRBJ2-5	TGCGCCAGCAGCTTGTTTTTCCAGCGGAGGAGCAACGGGACCCAGTACTTC	CASSLFFQRRSNGTQYF
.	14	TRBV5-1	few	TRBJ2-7	TGCGCCAGCAGCTTGGCCGGACAGTCCTACGAGCAGTACTTC	CASSLAGQSYEQYF